This T cell receptor (beta chain) was documented in a study of cytomegalovirus exposure and HLA in healthy donors. Across the study: There were approximately 400 genotyped donors. Of these, roughly 86% fell in the genetic ancestry cluster associated with self-reported Caucasian donors.

The sample holds a few counts of this clone. PCR employed 60 Vbeta and 13 Jbeta primers. Here immunoSEQ multiplex PCR was the method, and the copy in TCRdb shows in-frame clones only, minus some. This repertoire shows 98,000 or so clones, roughly 85% found once; its top ten account for roughly 6.2%. Sequencing was performed on PBMCs. The clonotype comes from a man between 60 and 75 years old in good health and CMV-seropositive.

CDR3 amino acids: CASGSGQGNTEAFF. The CDR3 bases are TGTGCTAGTGGTTCCGGACAGGGGAACACTGAAGCTTTCTTT. V usage is TRBV12-5 and J usage is TRBJ1-1; 8 bases map to TRBD1. CDR3 size: 14 residues. CDR1 is LGHNT and CDR2 is FRNRAP in the germline V gene. The V gene end was trimmed by 4 bases and the J gene end by 1 base; junction bases not matched to a gene: 2.